This T cell receptor (beta chain) was recovered during a study of PD-1 blockade in classical Hodgkin lymphoma. Across the whole study: A 3 mg/kg intravenous dose of nivolumab was received by patients every 2 weeks. Study observations and caveats: Reasons behind the repertoire differences stay unclear, perhaps disease activity or earlier therapy. Baseline diversity in complete responders resembled that of newly diagnosed patients.

Assay used: immunoSEQ multiplex PCR; TCRdb lists only in-frame clones, some missing. Here the sample spans tens of thousands of clones, roughly 80% being singletons. Time point indicated: cycle 4 day 1 (C4D1), after about 6 weeks of nivolumab. Every one of the patients relapsed after autologous stem cell transplantation (brentuximab vedotin exposure was variable). In the case of this clone: The target antigen is unknown.

The germline CDR1 and CDR2 sequences are SGHVS and FQNEAQ. The CDR3 sequence is 15 residues long. The V and J ends lost 4 bases and 0 bases respectively, with 13 bases between them. The sequenced sample was peripheral blood mononuclear cells (PBMCs), obtained before the fourth cycle of nivolumab. The chain employs TRBV7-8 and TRBJ2-7, with a tentative D call TRBD1 (7 bases). The receptor's source is a human donor with classical Hodgkin lymphoma. The CDR3 DNA reads TGTGCCAGCAGCTCGGGACAGACTAGCTCCTACGAGCAGTACTTC. Protein: CASSSGQTSSYEQYF.